Shown below are 19 T cell receptor beta chains from a single sample sequenced in a study of blood T cells in healthy people across ages. Alongside a J-beta primer mix, a sample-barcoded 5' primer served in a second PCR lasting about 7 to 12 cycles. TCRdb re-derived calls from the 5' RACE reads in MiXCR, one entry per CDR3 protein. The table records around 1,800,000 distinct CDR3 sequences, approximately 40% of them present only once. Source material: blood. The receptors originated from a human donor in good health.

This chain joins TRBV12-3 or TRBV12-4 and TRBJ1-3; no firm D call. Trimming pared 4 bases from V and 5 bases from J, leaving 6 bases between. The CDR3 runs 12 residues. For the CDR3, the DNA is TGTGCCAGCAGTTCAGGTCGAAACACCATATATTTT. Protein: CASSSGRNTIYF.

The V gene is TRBV5-1, the J gene TRBJ2-3; D is possibly TRBD2 (6 bases). V shed 6 bases and J shed 6 bases, with 20 bases lying between them. The V gene's germline CDR1 is SGHRS and CDR2 YFSETQ. The CDR3 sequence is 15 residues long. The CDR3 spells CASTNLGGYRDTQYF. The CDR3 DNA is TGCGCCAGCACGAATCTCGGGGGATACCGGGATACGCAGTATTTT.

In this sample, this clonotype turned up a few times. This chain links TRBV5-1 with TRBJ2-5; 7 bases align to TRBD1. Germline CDR1 and CDR2: SGHRS and YFSETQ. After removal of 3 bases from V and 2 bases from J, the junction contained 4 bases not matched to a gene. The CDR3 contains 14 residues. The CDR3 reads CASSWTGPQETQYF. The CDR3 bases are TGCGCCAGCAGCTGGACAGGACCGCAAGAGACCCAGTACTTC.

The chain links TRBV12-3 or TRBV12-4 to TRBJ2-1; 14 bases match TRBD2. The CDR3 is 18 residues long. Trimming took 4 bases from V and 7 from J; bases not matched to a gene: 12. The CDR3 nucleotides read TGTGCCAGCAGTTCTAGACGGGGACTAGCGGGGGTAAGGAATGAGCAGTTCTTC. It translates to CASSSRRGLAGVRNEQFF.

J is TRBJ2-3 and V is TRBV6-2 or TRBV6-3, with 10 bases that match TRBD2. Germline loops: CDR1 MNHEY, CDR2 SVGEGT. The CDR3 extends over 19 amino acids. Germline trimming cut 2 bases from V and 3 bases from J; bases unmatched to any gene: 14. The CDR3 sequence is CASSYLAGDPNMGTDTQYF. DNA of the CDR3: TGTGCCAGCAGTTACCTAGCGGGGGACCCCAACATGGGAACAGATACGCAGTATTTT.

The chain has TRBV12-3 or TRBV12-4 and TRBJ2-7, with TRBD2 as a possible D gene (5 bases). Trimming left V 6 bases short and J 0 bases short, with 15 bases between. The CDR3 is 15 amino acids. The CDR3 sequence: CASRPTGISSYEQYF. The DNA of the CDR3 is TGTGCCAGCAGGCCAACCGGGATTAGCTCCTACGAGCAGTACTTC.

The V call is TRBV20-1, the J call TRBJ2-1; D possibly corresponds to TRBD2 (8 bases). V gave up 0 bases and J gave up 4 bases, with 16 bases separating them. Germline V gene lookup returns CDR1 DFQATT and CDR2 SNEGSKA (reference sequence). The length of the CDR3 is 16 residues. The CDR3 sequence is CSARDKGAGGYNEQFF. CDR3 bases: TGCAGTGCTAGAGATAAGGGGGCGGGGGGATACAATGAGCAGTTCTTC.

The chain is built from TRBV12-3 or TRBV12-4 and TRBJ1-6, with a tentative D call TRBD1 (5 bases). The CDR3 consists of 17 residues. V dropped 7 bases and J dropped 1 base, with 17 bases sitting between them. The CDR3 bases are TGTGCCAGCAAATACTCCGGAGGGGTTTCCTATAATTCACCCCTCCACTTT. Protein sequence: CASKYSGGVSYNSPLHF.

About this clonotype itself: A single base separates this from a much larger clone, so it may be a read error. The rearrangement joins TRBV29-1 to TRBJ2-1; D remains unclear. Germline V CDR1 and CDR2: SQVTM, ANQGSEA. The V end was cut by 7 bases, the J end by 10 bases, with 14 bases between. The CDR3 extends over 11 amino acids. The CDR3 is CSALVSYEQFF. In DNA, the CDR3 is TGCAGCGCCCTCGTTTCCTACGAGCAGTTCTTC.

The genes are TRBV7-2 and TRBJ1-2; 8 bases are a match to TRBD1. V shed 5 bases, J shed 4 bases, and the junction held 6 bases outside the gene matches. In germline, CDR1 is SGHTA, CDR2 FQGNSA. The length of the CDR3 is 14 residues. The CDR3 is CASSRQGPAYGYTF. The CDR3, as DNA: TGTGCCAGCAGCCGACAGGGGCCAGCCTATGGCTACACCTTC.

About this clonotype itself: The germline gene is not matched at one end of the junction; a read error may be the cause. This chain connects TRBV9 to TRBJ2-1, with D hard to call. CDR3 length: 17 amino acids. Germline V gives CDR1 SGDLS, CDR2 YYNGEE. The CDR3 reads CASSVDRTGHSYNGQFF. CDR3 in DNA: TGTGCCAGCAGCGTAGATAGAACGGGCCACTCCTACAATGGGCAGTTCTTC.

This clonotype was recorded a few times. This rearrangement joins TRBV28 to TRBJ1-4; a possible D gene is TRBD1 (6 bases). There are 16 residues in the CDR3. Germline V CDR1 and CDR2: MDHEN, SYDVKM. Trimming took off 4 bases at V and 9 bases at J, with 21 bases between the two ends. The CDR3 is CASSYPGDMGAKKLFF. The CDR3, as DNA: TGTGCCAGCAGTTACCCCGGGGATATGGGGGCGAAAAAACTGTTTTTT. Looking up the rest from reference TRBV28 and TRBJ1-4 gives the full variable domain: DVKVTQSSRYLVKRTGEKVFLECVQDMDHENMFWYRQDPGLGLRLIYFSYDVKMKEKGDIPEGYSVSREKKERFSLILESASTNQTSMYLCASSYPGDMGAKKLFFGSGTQLSVL.

This rearrangement joins TRBV6-5 to TRBJ2-5; the D gene is possibly TRBD1 (5 bases). This CDR3 region has 15 residues. V was clipped by 4 bases and J by 3 bases, with 15 bases between them. The V gene's germline CDR1 is MNHEY and CDR2 SVGAGI. This CDR3 is CASSSLGVSEETQYF. As DNA, the CDR3 is TGTGCCAGCAGTTCCTTAGGGGTTTCCGAAGAGACCCAGTACTTC.

This clonotype occurred a few times. The chain is built from TRBV11-2 and TRBJ2-5; TRBD1 agrees at 10 bases. The J call may be incorrect, as the DNA end agrees better with TRBJ2-7. The CDR3 extends over 15 amino acids. Per the germline V gene, CDR1 is SGHAT and CDR2 is FQNNGV. CDR3 coding DNA: TGTGCCAGCAGGCATACCGGGACAGGGGAGTACGAGCAGTACTTC. Encoded protein: CASRHTGTGEYEQYF.

V gene TRBV29-1 combines with J gene TRBJ1-1; D remains unclear. The CDR3 totals 12 residues. Trimming pared 5 bases from V and 0 bases from J, leaving 7 bases between. Germline V lookup: CDR1 SQVTM, CDR2 ANQGSEA. The CDR3 DNA sequence: TGCAGCGTTTCTTTTATGAACACTGAAGCTTTCTTT. This encodes CSVSFMNTEAFF.

V and J are TRBV10-3 and TRBJ2-1; D is uncertain. The CDR3 has 12 residues. Trimming pared 1 base from V and 10 bases from J, leaving 8 bases between. The V gene's germline CDR1 is ENHRY and CDR2 SYGVKD. CDR3 DNA: TGTGCCATCAGTGAGTACCGACCCGAGCAGTTCTTC. This encodes CAISEYRPEQFF.

This clonotype was observed a few times. The chain recombines TRBV5-1 with TRBJ1-1; D call uncertain. V was clipped by 4 bases and J by 3 bases, with 16 bases between them. The germline V gene has CDR1 SGHRS and CDR2 YFSETQ. This CDR3 has 15 residues. Here the CDR3 DNA reads TGCGCCAGCAGCGGGAGTAGGACGGTGGACACTGAAGCTTTCTTT. This encodes CASSGSRTVDTEAFF.

V usage is TRBV10-3 and J usage is TRBJ2-3; 9 bases match TRBD1. The CDR3 has 15 residues. With V trimmed by 10 bases and J by 2 bases, 10 bases remained unmatched. CDR1 is ENHRY, CDR2 SYGVKD, per germline. CDR3 loop: CATTPRDRDTDTQYF. DNA of the CDR3: TGTGCCACCACACCCCGGGACAGGGACACAGATACGCAGTATTTT.

This clonotype has a handful of counts. The rearrangement uses TRBV20-1 and TRBJ2-5; D is unresolved. Deletions cut 6 bases from V and 0 bases from J, with 11 bases between. The CDR3 runs to 13 residues. The germline CDR1 and CDR2 sequences are DFQATT and SNEGSKA (reference sequence). The CDR3, as DNA: TGCAGTGCCCCGGACCCAAACCAAGAGACCCAGTACTTC. It specifies CSAPDPNQETQYF.